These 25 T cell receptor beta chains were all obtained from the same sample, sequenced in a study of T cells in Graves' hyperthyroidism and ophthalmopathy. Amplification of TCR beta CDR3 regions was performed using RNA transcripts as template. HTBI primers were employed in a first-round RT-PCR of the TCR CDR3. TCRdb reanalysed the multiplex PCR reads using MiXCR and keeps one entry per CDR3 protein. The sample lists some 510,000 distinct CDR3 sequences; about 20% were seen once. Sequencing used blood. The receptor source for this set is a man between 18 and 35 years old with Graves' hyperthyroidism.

CDR3 region: CASLRESSRGYEQYF. The CDR3 nucleotides are TGTGCCAGCCTCAGGGAGTCTTCGAGGGGCTACGAGCAGTACTTC. The chain combines TRBV6-2 or TRBV6-3 with TRBJ2-7; D tentatively reads TRBD1 or TRBD2 (5 bases each). The germline V and J ends were trimmed by 8 bases and 3 bases, with 20 bases remaining between them. The CDR3 contains 15 residues. Germline V gene sequence: CDR1 MNHEY, CDR2 SVGEGT.

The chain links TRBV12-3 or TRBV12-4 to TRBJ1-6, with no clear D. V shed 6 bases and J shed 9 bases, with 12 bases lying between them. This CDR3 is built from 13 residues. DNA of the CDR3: TGTGCCAGCAGCCCCACGGGCGGTTCACCCCTCCACTTT. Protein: CASSPTGGSPLHF.

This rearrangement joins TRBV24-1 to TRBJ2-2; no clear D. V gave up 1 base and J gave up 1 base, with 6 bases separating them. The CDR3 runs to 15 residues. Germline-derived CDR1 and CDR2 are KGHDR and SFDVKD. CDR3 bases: TGTGCCACCAGTGATTTCGCGCAGAACACCGGGGAGCTGTTTTTT. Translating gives CATSDFAQNTGELFF.

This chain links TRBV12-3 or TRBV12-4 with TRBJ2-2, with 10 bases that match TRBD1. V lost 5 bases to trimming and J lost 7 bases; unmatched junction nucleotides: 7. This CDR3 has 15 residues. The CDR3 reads CASSTDRGQYGELFF. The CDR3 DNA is TGTGCCAGCAGTACCGACAGGGGGCAATACGGGGAGCTGTTTTTT.

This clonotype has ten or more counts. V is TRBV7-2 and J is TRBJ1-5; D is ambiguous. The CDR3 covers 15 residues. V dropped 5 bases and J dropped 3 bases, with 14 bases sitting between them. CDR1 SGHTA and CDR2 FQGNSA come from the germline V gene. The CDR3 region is CASSTTGRINQPQHF. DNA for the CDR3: TGTGCCAGCAGCACGACTGGACGGATCAATCAGCCCCAGCATTTT.

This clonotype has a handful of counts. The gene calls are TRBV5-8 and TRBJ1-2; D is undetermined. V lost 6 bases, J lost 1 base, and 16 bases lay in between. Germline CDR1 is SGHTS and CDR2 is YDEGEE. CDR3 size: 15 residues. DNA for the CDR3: TGTGCCAGCACCATACGGGAGCGGGATAACTATGGCTACACCTTC. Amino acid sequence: CASTIRERDNYGYTF.

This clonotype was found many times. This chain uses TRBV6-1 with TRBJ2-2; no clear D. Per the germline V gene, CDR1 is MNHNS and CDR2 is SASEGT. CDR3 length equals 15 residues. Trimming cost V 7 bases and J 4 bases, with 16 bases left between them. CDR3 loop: CASTRPGTATGELFF. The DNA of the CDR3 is TGTGCCAGCACCCGACCCGGCACTGCCACCGGGGAGCTGTTTTTT.

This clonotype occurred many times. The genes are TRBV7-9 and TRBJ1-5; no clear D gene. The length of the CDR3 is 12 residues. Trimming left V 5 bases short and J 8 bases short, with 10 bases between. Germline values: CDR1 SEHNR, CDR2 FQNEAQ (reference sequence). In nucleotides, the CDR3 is TGTGCCAGCAGCGCAAGCCGGGAGCCCCAGCATTTT. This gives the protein CASSASREPQHF.

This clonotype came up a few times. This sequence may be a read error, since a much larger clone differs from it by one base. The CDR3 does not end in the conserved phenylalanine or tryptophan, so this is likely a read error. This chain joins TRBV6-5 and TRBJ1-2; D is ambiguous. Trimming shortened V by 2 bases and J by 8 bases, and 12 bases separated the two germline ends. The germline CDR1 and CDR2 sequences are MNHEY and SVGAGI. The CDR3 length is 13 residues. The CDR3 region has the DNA TGTGCCAGCAGTTACGGACCTAACGGGGGCTACACCTTG. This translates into CASSYGPNGGYTL.

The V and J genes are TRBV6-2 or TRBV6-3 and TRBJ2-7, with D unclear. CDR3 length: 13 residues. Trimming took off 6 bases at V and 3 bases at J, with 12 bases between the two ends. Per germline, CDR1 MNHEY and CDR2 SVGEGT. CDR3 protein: CASRIDIHYEQYF. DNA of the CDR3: TGTGCCAGCAGAATCGACATTCACTACGAGCAGTACTTC.

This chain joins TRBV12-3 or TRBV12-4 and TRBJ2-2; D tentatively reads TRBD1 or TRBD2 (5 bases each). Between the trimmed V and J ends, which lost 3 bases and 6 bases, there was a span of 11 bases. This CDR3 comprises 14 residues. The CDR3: CASSFRGRAGELFF. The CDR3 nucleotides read TGTGCCAGCAGTTTCCGGGGCAGGGCCGGGGAGCTGTTTTTT.

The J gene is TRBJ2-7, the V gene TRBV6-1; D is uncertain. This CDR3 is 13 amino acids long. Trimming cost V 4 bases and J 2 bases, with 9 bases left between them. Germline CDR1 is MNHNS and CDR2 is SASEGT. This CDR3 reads CASSGSHTYEQYF. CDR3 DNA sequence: TGTGCCAGCAGTGGATCACATACCTACGAGCAGTACTTC.

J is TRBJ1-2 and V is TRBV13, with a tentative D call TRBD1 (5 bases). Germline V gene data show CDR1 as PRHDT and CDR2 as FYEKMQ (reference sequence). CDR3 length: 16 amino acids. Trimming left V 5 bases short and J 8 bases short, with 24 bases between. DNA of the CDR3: TGTGCCAGCAGCCTAAGAGGGGCCCCCAGGGCAGGGGGCTACACCTTC. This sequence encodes CASSLRGAPRAGGYTF.

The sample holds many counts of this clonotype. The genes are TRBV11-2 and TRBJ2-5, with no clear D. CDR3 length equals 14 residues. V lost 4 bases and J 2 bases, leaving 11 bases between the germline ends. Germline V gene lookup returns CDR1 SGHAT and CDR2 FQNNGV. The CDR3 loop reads CASSSRNPQETQYF. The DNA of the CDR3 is TGTGCCAGCAGCTCGCGGAATCCTCAAGAGACCCAGTACTTC.

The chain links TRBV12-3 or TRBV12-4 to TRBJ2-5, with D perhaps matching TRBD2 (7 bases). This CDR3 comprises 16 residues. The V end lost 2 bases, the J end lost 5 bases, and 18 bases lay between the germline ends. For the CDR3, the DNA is TGTGCCAGCAGTTTATCGGGTGCGGGGGCGTGGGAGACCCAGTACTTC. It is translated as CASSLSGAGAWETQYF.

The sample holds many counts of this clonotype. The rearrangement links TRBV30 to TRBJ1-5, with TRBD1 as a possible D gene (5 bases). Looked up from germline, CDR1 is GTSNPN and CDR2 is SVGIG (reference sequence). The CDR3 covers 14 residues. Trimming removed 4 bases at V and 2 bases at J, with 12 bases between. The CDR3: CAWMGPGGNQPQHF. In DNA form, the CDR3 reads TGTGCCTGGATGGGGCCCGGAGGCAATCAGCCCCAGCATTTT.

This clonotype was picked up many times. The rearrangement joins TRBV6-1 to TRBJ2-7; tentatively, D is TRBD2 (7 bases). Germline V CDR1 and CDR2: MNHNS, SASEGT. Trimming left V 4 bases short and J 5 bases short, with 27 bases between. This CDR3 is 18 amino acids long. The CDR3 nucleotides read TGTGCCAGCAGTGCGAGGGGGGGCCGATTATTTATGGCCGACGAGCAGTACTTC. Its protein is CASSARGGRLFMADEQYF.

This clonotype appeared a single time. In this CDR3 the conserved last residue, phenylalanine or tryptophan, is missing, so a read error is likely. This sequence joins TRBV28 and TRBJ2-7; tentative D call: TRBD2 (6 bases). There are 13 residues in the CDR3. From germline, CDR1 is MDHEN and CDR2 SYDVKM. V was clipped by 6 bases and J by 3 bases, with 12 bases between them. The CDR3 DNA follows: TGTGCCAGCAGCCCGGGACTGTTCTACGAGCAGTACCTC. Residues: CASSPGLFYEQYL.

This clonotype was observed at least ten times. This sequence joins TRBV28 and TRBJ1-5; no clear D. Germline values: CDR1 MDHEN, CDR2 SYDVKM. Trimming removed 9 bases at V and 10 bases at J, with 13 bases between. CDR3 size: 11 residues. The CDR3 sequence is CASSAGPPQHF. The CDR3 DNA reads TGTGCCAGTTCCGCCGGACCACCCCAGCATTTT.

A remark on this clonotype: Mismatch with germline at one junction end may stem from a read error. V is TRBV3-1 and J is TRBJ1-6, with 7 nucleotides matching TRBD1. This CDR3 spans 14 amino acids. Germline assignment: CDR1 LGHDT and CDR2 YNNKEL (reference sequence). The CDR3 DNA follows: TGTGCCAGCAGCCAAGATCGGACAGGTTCAACCCTCCACTTT. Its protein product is CASSQDRTGSTLHF.

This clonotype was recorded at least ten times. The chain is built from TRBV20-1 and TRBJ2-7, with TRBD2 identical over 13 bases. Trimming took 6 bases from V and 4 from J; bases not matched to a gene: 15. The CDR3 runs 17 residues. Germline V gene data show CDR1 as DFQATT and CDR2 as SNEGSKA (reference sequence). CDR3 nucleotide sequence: TGCAGTGCAACCCATGGGACTAGCGGGGCTCAGGGTTACGAGCAGTACTTC. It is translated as CSATHGTSGAQGYEQYF.

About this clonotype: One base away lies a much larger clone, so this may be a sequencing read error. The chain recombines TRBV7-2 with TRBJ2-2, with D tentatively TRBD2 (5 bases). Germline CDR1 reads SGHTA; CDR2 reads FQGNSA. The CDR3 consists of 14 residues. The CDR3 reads CASSLAVETGELLF. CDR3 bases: TGTGCCAGCAGCTTAGCGGTGGAGACCGGGGAGCTGTTGTTT.

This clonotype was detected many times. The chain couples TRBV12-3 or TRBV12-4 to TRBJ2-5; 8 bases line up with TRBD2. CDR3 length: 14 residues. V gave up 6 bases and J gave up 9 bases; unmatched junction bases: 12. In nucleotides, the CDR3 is TGTGCCAGCAGGCCAGGCGGGGGGCACCTCCCCCAGTACTTC. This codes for CASRPGGGHLPQYF.

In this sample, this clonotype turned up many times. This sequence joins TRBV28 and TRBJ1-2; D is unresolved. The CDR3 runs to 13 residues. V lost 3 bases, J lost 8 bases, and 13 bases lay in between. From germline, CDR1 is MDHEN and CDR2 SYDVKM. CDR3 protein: CASSLTRNRGYTF. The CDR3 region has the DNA TGTGCCAGCAGTTTGACGAGGAACCGAGGCTACACCTTC.

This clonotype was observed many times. CDR3 residues: CASSFSIIYEQYF. In nucleotides, the CDR3 is TGTGCCAGCAGTTTCTCGATAATTTACGAGCAGTACTTC. The chain has TRBV28 and TRBJ2-7; D not certain. This CDR3 spans 13 amino acids. CDR1 is MDHEN and CDR2 is SYDVKM in the germline V gene. V was clipped by 3 bases and J by 4 bases, with 10 bases between them.